This entry features one T cell receptor (beta chain) sequence. The data belong to a study of shared clonotypes between healthy human individuals. Repertoires were generated with immunoSEQ multiplex PCR, while TCRdb's copy carries only in-frame clones and drops some. The sample records about 460,000 clones, roughly four fifths being singletons. Germline V gives CDR1 KGHSH, CDR2 LQKENI. Trimming at V came to 6 bases and at J to 2 bases, leaving 7 bases not matched to a gene. CDR3 length: 15 amino acids. The gene calls are TRBV18 and TRBJ2-5, with 9 nucleotides matching TRBD2. This clonotype was sampled from a woman between 35 and 50 years old in good health. Some clones in this sample may be carry-over from other donors' samples. Sequencing was performed on PBMCs. Here the CDR3 DNA reads TGTGCCAGCTCCCCAGAGACTAGCGGACAAGAGACCCAGTACTTC. Protein: CASSPETSGQETQYF.